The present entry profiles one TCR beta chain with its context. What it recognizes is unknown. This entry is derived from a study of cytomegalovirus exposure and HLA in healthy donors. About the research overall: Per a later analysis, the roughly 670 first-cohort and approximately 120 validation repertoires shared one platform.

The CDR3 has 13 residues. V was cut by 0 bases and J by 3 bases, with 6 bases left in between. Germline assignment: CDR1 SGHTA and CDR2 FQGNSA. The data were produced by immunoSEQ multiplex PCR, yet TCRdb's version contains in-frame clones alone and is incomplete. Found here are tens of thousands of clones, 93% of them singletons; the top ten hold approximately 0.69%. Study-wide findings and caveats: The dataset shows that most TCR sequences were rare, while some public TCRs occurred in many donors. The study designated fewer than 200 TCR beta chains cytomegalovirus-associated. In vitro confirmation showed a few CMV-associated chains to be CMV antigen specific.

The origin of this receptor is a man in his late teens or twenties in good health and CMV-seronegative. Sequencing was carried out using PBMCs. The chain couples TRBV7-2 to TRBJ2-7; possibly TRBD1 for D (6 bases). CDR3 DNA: TGTGCCAGCAGCTTAGCAGGGGGCTACGAGCAGTACTTC. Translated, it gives CASSLAGGYEQYF.